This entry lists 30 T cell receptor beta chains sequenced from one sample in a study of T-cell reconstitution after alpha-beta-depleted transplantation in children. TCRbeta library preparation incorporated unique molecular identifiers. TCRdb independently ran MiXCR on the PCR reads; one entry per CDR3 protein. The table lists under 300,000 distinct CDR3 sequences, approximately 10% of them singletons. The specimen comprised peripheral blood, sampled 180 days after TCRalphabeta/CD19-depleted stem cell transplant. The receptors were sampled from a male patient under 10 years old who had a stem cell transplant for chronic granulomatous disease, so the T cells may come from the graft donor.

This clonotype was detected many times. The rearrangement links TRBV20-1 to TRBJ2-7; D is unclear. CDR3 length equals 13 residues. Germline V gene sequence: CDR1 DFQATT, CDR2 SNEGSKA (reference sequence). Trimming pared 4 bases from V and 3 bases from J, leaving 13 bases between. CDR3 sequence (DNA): TGCAGTGCTACCCAAACAGTGGGCTACGAGCAGTACTTC. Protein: CSATQTVGYEQYF.

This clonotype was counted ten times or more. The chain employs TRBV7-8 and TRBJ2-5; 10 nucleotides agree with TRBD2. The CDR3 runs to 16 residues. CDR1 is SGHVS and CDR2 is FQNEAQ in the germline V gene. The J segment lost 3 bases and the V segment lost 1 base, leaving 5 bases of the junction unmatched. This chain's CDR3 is CASSLGPLAGKETQYF. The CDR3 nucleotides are TGTGCCAGCAGCTTAGGCCCACTAGCGGGAAAAGAGACCCAGTACTTC.

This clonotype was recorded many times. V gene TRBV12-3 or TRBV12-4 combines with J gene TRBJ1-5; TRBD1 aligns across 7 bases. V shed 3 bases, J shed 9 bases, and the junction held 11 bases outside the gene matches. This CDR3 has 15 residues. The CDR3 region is CASSFRGQGTLPQHF. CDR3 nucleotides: TGTGCCAGCAGTTTTAGGGGGCAGGGAACGTTGCCCCAGCATTTT.

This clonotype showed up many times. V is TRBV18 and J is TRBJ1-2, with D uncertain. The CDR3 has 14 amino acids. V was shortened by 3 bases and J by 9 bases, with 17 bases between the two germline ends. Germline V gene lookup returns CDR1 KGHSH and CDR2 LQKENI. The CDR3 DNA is TGTGCCAGCTCACCTGAAAACAGCCATCCTCGCTACACCTTC. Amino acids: CASSPENSHPRYTF.

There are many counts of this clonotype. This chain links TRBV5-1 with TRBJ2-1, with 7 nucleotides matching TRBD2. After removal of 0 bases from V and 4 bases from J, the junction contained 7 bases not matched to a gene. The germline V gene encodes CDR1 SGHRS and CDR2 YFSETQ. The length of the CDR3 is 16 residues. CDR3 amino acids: CASSLEVSSGYNEQFF. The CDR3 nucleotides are TGCGCCAGCAGCTTGGAGGTCTCTAGCGGATACAATGAGCAGTTCTTC.

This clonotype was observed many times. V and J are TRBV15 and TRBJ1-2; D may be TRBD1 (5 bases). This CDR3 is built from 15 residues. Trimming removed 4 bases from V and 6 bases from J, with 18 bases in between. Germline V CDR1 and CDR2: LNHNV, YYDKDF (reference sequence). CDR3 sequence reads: CATSNPGWGVNGYTF. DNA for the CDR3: TGTGCCACCAGCAACCCAGGTTGGGGGGTGAATGGCTACACCTTC.

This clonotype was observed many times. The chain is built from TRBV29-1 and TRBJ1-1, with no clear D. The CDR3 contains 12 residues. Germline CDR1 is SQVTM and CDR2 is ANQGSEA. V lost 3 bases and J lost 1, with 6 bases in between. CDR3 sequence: CSVDLGNTEAFF. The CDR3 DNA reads TGCAGCGTTGATTTGGGGAACACTGAAGCTTTCTTT.

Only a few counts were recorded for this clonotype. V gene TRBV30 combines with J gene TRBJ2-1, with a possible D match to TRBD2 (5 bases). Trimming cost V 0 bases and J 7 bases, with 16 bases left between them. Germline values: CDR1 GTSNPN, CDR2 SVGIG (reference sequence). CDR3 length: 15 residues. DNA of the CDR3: TGTGCCTGGAGTGTAGACTACCTACTCTGGAATGAGCAGTTCTTC. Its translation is CAWSVDYLLWNEQFF.

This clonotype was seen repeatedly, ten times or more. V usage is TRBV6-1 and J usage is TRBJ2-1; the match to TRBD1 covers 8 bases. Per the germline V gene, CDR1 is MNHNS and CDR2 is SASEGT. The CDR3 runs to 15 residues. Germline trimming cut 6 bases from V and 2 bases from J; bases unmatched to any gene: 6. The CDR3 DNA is TGTGCCAGCAGCCCAGGGGGCGCCGCCTACAATGAGCAGTTCTTC. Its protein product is CASSPGGAAYNEQFF.

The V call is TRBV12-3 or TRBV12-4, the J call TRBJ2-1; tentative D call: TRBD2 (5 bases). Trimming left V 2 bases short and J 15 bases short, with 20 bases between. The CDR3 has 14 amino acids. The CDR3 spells CASSLRPSSDFSFF. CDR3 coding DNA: TGTGCCAGCAGTTTAAGGCCTAGCTCGGATTTTTCGTTCTTC.

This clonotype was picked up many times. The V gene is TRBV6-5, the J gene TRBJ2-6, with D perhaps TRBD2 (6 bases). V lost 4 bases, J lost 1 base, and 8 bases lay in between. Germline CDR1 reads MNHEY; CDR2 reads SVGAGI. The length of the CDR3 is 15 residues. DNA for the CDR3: TGTGCCAGCAGTTCCCGGGGGTCTGGGGCCAACGTCCTGACTTTC. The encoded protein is CASSSRGSGANVLTF.

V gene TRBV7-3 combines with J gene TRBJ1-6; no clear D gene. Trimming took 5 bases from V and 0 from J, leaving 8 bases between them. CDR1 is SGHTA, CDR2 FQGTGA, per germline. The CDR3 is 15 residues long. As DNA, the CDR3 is TGTGCCAGCAGCCTTCTGAGCTCCTATAATTCACCCCTCCACTTT. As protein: CASSLLSSYNSPLHF.

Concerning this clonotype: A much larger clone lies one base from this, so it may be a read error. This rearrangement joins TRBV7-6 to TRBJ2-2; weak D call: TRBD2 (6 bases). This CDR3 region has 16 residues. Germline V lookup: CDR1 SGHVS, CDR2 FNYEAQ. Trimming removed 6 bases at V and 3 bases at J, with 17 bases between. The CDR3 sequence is CASSGPGTRYTGELFF. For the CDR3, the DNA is TGTGCCAGCAGTGGGCCCGGGACTCGATACACCGGGGAGCTGTTTTTT.

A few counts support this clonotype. CDR3 region: CASSLLGRDTQYF. CDR3 coding DNA: TGTGCCAGCAGCTTATTAGGTCGAGATACGCAGTATTTT. The V gene is TRBV7-2, the J gene TRBJ2-3; D gene ambiguous. The CDR3 contains 13 residues. CDR1 SGHTA and CDR2 FQGNSA come from the germline V gene. The V and J ends lost 2 bases and 5 bases respectively, with 8 bases between them.

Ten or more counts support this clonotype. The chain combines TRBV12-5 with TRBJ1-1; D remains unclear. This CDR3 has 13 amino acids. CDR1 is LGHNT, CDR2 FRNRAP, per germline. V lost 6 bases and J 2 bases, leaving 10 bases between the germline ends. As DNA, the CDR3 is TGTGCTAGTGGCCCTGGACCTAACACTGAAGCTTTCTTT. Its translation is CASGPGPNTEAFF.

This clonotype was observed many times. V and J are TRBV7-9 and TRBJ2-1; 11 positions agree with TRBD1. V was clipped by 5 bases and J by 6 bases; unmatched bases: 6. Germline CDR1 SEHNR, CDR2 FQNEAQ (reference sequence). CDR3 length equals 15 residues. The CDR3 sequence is CASSPAGQGGNEQFF. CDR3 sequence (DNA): TGTGCCAGCAGCCCGGCGGGACAGGGGGGCAATGAGCAGTTCTTC.

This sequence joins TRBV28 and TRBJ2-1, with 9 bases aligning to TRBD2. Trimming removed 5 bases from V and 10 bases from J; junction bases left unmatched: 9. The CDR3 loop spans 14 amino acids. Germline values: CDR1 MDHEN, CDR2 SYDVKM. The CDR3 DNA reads TGTGCCAGCAGTCTTAGCGGGAGTTCGGGGGAGCAGTTCTTC. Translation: CASSLSGSSGEQFF. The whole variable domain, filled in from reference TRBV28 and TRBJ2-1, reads DVKVTQSSRYLVKRTGEKVFLECVQDMDHENMFWYRQDPGLGLRLIYFSYDVKMKEKGDIPEGYSVSREKKERFSLILESASTNQTSMYLCASSLSGSSGEQFFGPGTRLTVL.

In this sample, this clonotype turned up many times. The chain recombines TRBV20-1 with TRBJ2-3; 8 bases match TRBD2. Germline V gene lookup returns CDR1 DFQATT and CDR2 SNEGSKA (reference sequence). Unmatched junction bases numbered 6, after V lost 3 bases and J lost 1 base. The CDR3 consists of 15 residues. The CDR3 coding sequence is TGCAGTGCTAGTCAGCGGGAGTCAGGCACAGATACGCAGTATTTT. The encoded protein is CSASQRESGTDTQYF.

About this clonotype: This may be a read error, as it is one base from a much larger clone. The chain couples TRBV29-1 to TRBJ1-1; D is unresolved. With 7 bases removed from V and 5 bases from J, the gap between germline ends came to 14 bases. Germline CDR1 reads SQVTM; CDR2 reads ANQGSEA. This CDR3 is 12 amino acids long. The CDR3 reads CSGWLCWTEAFF. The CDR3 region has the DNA TGCAGCGGATGGCTGTGCTGGACTGAAGCTTTCTTT.

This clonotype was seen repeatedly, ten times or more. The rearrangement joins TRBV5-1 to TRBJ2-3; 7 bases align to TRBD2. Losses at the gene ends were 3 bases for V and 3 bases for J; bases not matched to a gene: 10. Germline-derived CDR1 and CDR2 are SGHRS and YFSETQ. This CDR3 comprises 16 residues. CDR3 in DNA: TGCGCCAGCAGCTCAAGGTGGGCGGGAGATACAGATACGCAGTATTTT. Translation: CASSSRWAGDTDTQYF.

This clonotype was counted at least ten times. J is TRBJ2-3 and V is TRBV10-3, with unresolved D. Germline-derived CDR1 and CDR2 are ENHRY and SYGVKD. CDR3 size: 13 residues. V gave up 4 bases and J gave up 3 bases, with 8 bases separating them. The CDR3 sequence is CAISGLNTDTQYF. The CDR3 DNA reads TGTGCCATCAGTGGACTTAATACAGATACGCAGTATTTT.

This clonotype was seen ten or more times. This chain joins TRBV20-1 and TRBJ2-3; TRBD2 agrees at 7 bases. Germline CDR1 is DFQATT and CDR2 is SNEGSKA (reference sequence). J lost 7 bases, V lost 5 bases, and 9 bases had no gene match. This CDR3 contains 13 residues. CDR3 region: CSAPGTKENTQYF. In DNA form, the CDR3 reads TGCAGTGCTCCCGGGACTAAAGAAAATACGCAGTATTTT.

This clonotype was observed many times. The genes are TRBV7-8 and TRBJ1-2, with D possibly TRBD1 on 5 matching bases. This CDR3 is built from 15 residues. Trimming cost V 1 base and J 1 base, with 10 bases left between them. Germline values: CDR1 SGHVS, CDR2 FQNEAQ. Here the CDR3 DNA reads TGTGCCAGCAGCTTAGGGGGCCCAAATAACTATGGCTACACCTTC. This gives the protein CASSLGGPNNYGYTF.

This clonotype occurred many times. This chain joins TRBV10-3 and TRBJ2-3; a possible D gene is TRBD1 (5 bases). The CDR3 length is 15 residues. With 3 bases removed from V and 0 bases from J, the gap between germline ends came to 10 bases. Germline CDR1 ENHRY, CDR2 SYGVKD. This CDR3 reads CAISEGQGSTDTQYF. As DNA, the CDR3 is TGTGCCATCAGTGAAGGTCAGGGTAGCACAGATACGCAGTATTTT.

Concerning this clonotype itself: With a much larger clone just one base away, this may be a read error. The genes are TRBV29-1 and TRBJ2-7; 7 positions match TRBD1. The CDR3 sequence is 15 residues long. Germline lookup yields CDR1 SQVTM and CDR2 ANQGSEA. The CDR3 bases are TGCAGCGTTGAATTGCCCGGACAGGCCACCTACGAGCTGTACTTC. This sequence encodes CSVELPGQATYELYF.

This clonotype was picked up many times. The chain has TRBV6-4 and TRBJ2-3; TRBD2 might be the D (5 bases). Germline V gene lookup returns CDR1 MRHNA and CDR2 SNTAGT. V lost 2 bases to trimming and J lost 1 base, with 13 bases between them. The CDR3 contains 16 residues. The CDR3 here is CASSDRTLERTDTQYF. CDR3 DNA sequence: TGTGCCAGCAGTGACCGCACACTAGAGCGCACAGATACGCAGTATTTT.

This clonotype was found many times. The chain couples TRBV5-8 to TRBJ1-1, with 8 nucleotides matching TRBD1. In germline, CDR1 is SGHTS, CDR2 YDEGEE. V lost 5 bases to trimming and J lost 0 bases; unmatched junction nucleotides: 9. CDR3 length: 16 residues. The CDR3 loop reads CASRPRGQGLNTEAFF. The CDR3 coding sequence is TGTGCCAGCAGACCGAGAGGACAGGGATTGAACACTGAAGCTTTCTTT. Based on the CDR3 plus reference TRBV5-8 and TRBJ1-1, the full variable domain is EAGVTQSPTHLIKTRGQQATLRCSPISGHTSVYWYQQALGLGLQFLLWYDEGEERNRGNFPPRFSGRQFPNYSSELNVNALELEDSALYLCASRPRGQGLNTEAFFGQGTRLTVV.

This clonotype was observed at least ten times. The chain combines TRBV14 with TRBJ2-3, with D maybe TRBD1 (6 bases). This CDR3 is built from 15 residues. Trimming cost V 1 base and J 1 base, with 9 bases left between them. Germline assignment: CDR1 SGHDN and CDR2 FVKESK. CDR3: CASSQVGQRTDTQYF. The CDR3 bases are TGTGCCAGCAGCCAAGTGGGACAACGCACAGATACGCAGTATTTT.

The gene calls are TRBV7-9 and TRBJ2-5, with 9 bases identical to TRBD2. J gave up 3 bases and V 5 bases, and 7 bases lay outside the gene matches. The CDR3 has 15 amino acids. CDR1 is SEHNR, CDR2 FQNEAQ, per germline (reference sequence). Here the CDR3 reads CASSPETSGKETQYF. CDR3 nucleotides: TGTGCCAGCAGCCCCGAGACTAGCGGTAAAGAGACCCAGTACTTC.

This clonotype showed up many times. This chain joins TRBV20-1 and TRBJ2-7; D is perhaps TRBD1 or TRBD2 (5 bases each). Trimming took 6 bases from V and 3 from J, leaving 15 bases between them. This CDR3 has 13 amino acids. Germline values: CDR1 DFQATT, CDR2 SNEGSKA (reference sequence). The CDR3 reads CSAPPGTGYEQYF. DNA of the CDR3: TGCAGTGCCCCGCCGGGGACGGGCTACGAGCAGTACTTC.